This TCR beta chain was observed in a study of blood T cell repertoires in COVID-19. Produced via immunoSEQ multiplex PCR; TCRdb's table is partial and in-frame only. Of roughly 290,000 clones listed, around four fifths are singletons. Trimming took 5 bases from V and 4 from J, leaving 14 bases between them. CDR1 is MNHEY, CDR2 SVGAGI, per germline. The CDR3 runs to 14 residues. The chain employs TRBV6-5 and TRBJ1-1; a possible D gene is TRBD1 (5 bases). This clonotype was sampled from a woman in her forties or fifties with active or convalescent COVID-19. The sample was peripheral blood. The chain's CDR3 is CASSPLTVATEAFF. CDR3 DNA: TGTGCCAGCAGTCCCCTGACAGTCGCCACTGAAGCTTTCTTT.